The 17 T cell receptor beta chains below all came from one sample that was sequenced in a study of blood T cell repertoires in COVID-19. Profiling relied on immunoSEQ multiplex PCR, and the TCRdb table lists in-frame clones only, not all of them. Here the sample spans about 150,000 clones, under 90% being singletons. The specimen sequenced was peripheral blood. Receptors originate from a man in his sixties with acute or convalescent COVID-19.

The chain couples TRBV6-5 to TRBJ2-1, with 10 bases identical to TRBD1. With 5 bases clipped from V and 6 bases from J, the junction kept 7 bases outside the gene matches. Germline loops: CDR1 MNHEY, CDR2 SVGAGI. The CDR3 length is 15 residues. In DNA form, the CDR3 reads TGTGCCAGCAGTACCCGACAGGGGGCCCTCAATGAGCAGTTCTTC. It codes for CASSTRQGALNEQFF.

The V and J genes are TRBV7-6 and TRBJ2-7, with D perhaps matching TRBD1 (6 bases). The length of the CDR3 is 16 residues. CDR1 and CDR2 from the germline V gene are SGHVS and FNYEAQ. Trimming left V 0 bases short and J 0 bases short, with 12 bases between. CDR3 sequence: CASSLAAGVSSYEQYF. As DNA, the CDR3 is TGTGCCAGCAGCTTAGCAGCAGGGGTGAGCTCCTACGAGCAGTACTTC.

The chain couples TRBV7-8 to TRBJ1-2; tentatively, D is TRBD1 (6 bases). Trimming took off 0 bases at V and 7 bases at J, with 9 bases between the two ends. Germline loops: CDR1 SGHVS, CDR2 FQNEAQ. This CDR3 is 13 amino acids long. CDR3 sequence: CASSLAAGAGYTF. The CDR3 nucleotides are TGTGCCAGCAGCTTAGCCGCAGGGGCTGGCTACACCTTC.

This sequence joins TRBV9 and TRBJ1-2; possible D gene TRBD1, 6 bases. This CDR3 is 15 amino acids long. Trimming pared 3 bases from V and 4 bases from J, leaving 16 bases between. Germline V gene sequence: CDR1 SGDLS, CDR2 YYNGEE. The CDR3 DNA reads as TGTGCCAGCAGCGGAACCGGGGGGGCCGCCTATGGCTACACCTTC. Translation gives CASSGTGGAAYGYTF.

V and J are TRBV6-2 or TRBV6-3 and TRBJ1-1, with TRBD1 as a possible D gene (5 bases). Trimming removed 2 bases from V and 1 base from J, with 5 bases in between. This CDR3 is 13 amino acids long. The V gene's germline CDR1 is MNHEY and CDR2 SVGEGT. As DNA, the CDR3 is TGTGCCAGCAGTTACGACAGGAACACTGAAGCTTTCTTT. This sequence encodes CASSYDRNTEAFF.

This clone was seen once. The chain carries TRBV2 and TRBJ2-5; D might be TRBD2 (5 bases). Germline V lookup: CDR1 SNHLY, CDR2 FYNNEI. V was clipped by 6 bases and J by 1 base, with 15 bases between them. The CDR3 runs to 15 residues. CDR3 sequence: CASSRRGGSQETQYF. CDR3 DNA: TGTGCCAGCAGCCGCCGCGGCGGGTCCCAAGAGACCCAGTACTTC.

The chain uses TRBV25-1 and TRBJ1-3; 7 bases agree with TRBD1. Trimming at V came to 6 bases and at J to 4 bases, leaving 3 bases not matched to a gene. CDR3 size: 13 residues. Germline V gene data show CDR1 as MGHDK and CDR2 as SYGVNS. For the CDR3, the DNA is TGTGCCAGCAGGACAGGGCCCGGAAACACCATATATTTT. Its protein product is CASRTGPGNTIYF.

In this sample, this clone turned up a few times. The chain is built from TRBV7-3 and TRBJ2-3; D perhaps matches TRBD2 (6 bases). Germline-derived CDR1 and CDR2 are SGHTA and FQGTGA. V lost 6 bases, J lost 9 bases, and 16 bases lay in between. The CDR3 is made up of 13 amino acids. CDR3 in amino acids: CASSPISSGTQYF. For the CDR3, the DNA is TGTGCCAGCAGTCCCATTTCCAGCGGGACGCAGTATTTT.

This chain links TRBV6-6 with TRBJ2-1; 9 nucleotides match TRBD1. Trimming took 7 bases from V and 6 from J; bases not matched to a gene: 10. This CDR3 spans 15 amino acids. Germline loops: CDR1 MNHNY, CDR2 SVGAGI (reference sequence). The chain's CDR3 is CASKGAGTGINEQFF. DNA for the CDR3: TGTGCCAGCAAGGGGGCCGGGACAGGGATCAATGAGCAGTTCTTC.

The chain carries TRBV18 and TRBJ2-7; D gene uncertain. Trimming pared 2 bases from V and 0 bases from J, leaving 8 bases between. Germline CDR1 is KGHSH and CDR2 is LQKENI. The CDR3 has 14 residues. The CDR3 loop is CASSPLHSSYEQYF. The CDR3 DNA follows: TGTGCCAGCTCACCATTGCACAGCTCCTACGAGCAGTACTTC.

The chain has TRBV27 and TRBJ2-7; 8 nucleotides agree with TRBD1. Germline V gives CDR1 MNHEY, CDR2 SMNVEV (reference sequence). V trimming: 3 bases; J trimming: 3 bases; junction bases outside the gene matches: 1. CDR3 length: 13 amino acids. The CDR3 sequence: CASSFGTGYEQYF. The CDR3, as DNA: TGTGCCAGCAGTTTCGGGACAGGCTACGAGCAGTACTTC.

This chain joins TRBV4-1 and TRBJ2-2; 8 positions match TRBD2. The CDR3 covers 18 residues. The germline V gene encodes CDR1 MGHRA and CDR2 YSYEKL. V lost 5 bases, J lost 7 bases, and 18 bases stayed unmatched. CDR3 DNA sequence: TGCGCCAGCAGCGGACACCGCCGGGGGGGCCCGAGGGGCGGGGAGCTGTTTTTT. It translates to CASSGHRRGGPRGGELFF.

This clone was seen only once. The chain links TRBV6-6 to TRBJ2-7, with D unclear. V was clipped by 2 bases and J by 6 bases, with 11 bases between them. The CDR3 runs to 13 residues. Germline loops: CDR1 MNHNY, CDR2 SVGAGI (reference sequence). In DNA form, the CDR3 reads TGTGCCAGCAGTTACCAACCCGCAGGCGAGCAGTACTTC. Protein: CASSYQPAGEQYF.

This chain connects TRBV13 to TRBJ1-1; D might be TRBD1 (6 bases). Germline-derived CDR1 and CDR2 are PRHDT and FYEKMQ (reference sequence). This CDR3 region has 13 residues. Trimming removed 5 bases at V and 5 bases at J, with 12 bases between. DNA for the CDR3: TGTGCCAGCAGCGGCAGGGGTCGGACTGAAGCTTTCTTT. Protein: CASSGRGRTEAFF.

This rearrangement joins TRBV28 to TRBJ2-3; 9 bases are shared with TRBD2. V lost 7 bases and J lost 5; bases outside the gene matches: 10. This CDR3 is 15 amino acids long. Germline V CDR1 and CDR2: MDHEN, SYDVKM. CDR3 in amino acids: CASTRGAGGVDTQYF. CDR3 bases: TGTGCCAGCACCCGGGGTGCGGGAGGGGTAGATACGCAGTATTTT.

The chain has TRBV7-2 and TRBJ1-4; D is undetermined. The CDR3 has 14 amino acids. With 1 base removed from V and 8 bases from J, the gap between germline ends came to 11 bases. Germline loops: CDR1 SGHTA, CDR2 FQGNSA. The DNA for the CDR3 is TGTGCCAGCAGCTTAGGGCTTGTGTCAGAAAAACTGTTTTTT. Its translation: CASSLGLVSEKLFF.

The table lists this clone with a count of one. The J gene is TRBJ1-5, the V gene TRBV6-2 or TRBV6-3; 7 bases match TRBD1. The CDR3 extends over 14 amino acids. Germline CDR1 and CDR2: MNHEY and SVGEGT. After removal of 2 bases from V and 6 bases from J, the junction contained 4 bases not matched to a gene. This CDR3 reads CASSYLAGGQPQHF. In DNA, the CDR3 is TGTGCCAGCAGTTACCTGGCAGGGGGTCAGCCCCAGCATTTT.